This TCR beta chain derives from a study of identical twins. Whole-study results and caveats: With monozygotic twins, out-of-frame TCR alpha sharing exceeded what models estimated. Donors were not followed over many years; analysis was cross-sectional.

The CDR3 totals 18 residues. The V gene end was trimmed by 1 base and the J gene end by 2 bases; junction bases not matched to a gene: 10. Of note for this clonotype: What it recognizes is unknown.

Each CDR3 protein is one row after TCRdb ran MiXCR on the 5' RACE reads. The sample has 200,000 to 250,000 distinct CDR3 sequences, more than 13% seen once. This receptor was taken from a young woman in good health. Sequences were obtained from memory (CD45RO+) T cells sorted from blood. The rearrangement uses TRBV12-3 or TRBV12-4 and TRBJ2-2; 7 nucleotides match TRBD2. CDR3 coding DNA: TGTGCCAGCAGTTTAGGTGCCCGAGGGAGGGGTAACACCGGGGAGCTGTTTTTT. Translation: CASSLGARGRGNTGELFF.